This T cell receptor (beta chain) was sequenced during a study of T cells in Graves' hyperthyroidism and ophthalmopathy. Whole-study context: Upon initial diagnosis and before any treatment, peripheral blood was collected.

There were TCR beta CDR3 regions amplified from RNA transcripts. A set of HTBI primers served as the primers for a first-round RT-PCR of the TCR CDR3. MiXCR was run by TCRdb on the multiplex PCR reads, yielding one entry per CDR3 protein. The data hold a few hundred thousand distinct CDR3 sequences, with about 16% observed a single time. This CDR3 spans 15 amino acids. Germline V gene data show CDR1 as SNHLY and CDR2 as FYNNEI. J gave up 7 bases and V 6 bases, and 12 bases lay outside the gene matches. This sequence joins TRBV2 and TRBJ2-7; TRBD2 agrees at 10 bases. Sequences were obtained from blood. The receptor was isolated from a young woman with Graves' hyperthyroidism. The CDR3 DNA is TGTGCCAGCAGAGGTACGGCTAGCGGGAGCGGGGAGCAGTACTTC. Translating gives CASRGTASGSGEQYF.